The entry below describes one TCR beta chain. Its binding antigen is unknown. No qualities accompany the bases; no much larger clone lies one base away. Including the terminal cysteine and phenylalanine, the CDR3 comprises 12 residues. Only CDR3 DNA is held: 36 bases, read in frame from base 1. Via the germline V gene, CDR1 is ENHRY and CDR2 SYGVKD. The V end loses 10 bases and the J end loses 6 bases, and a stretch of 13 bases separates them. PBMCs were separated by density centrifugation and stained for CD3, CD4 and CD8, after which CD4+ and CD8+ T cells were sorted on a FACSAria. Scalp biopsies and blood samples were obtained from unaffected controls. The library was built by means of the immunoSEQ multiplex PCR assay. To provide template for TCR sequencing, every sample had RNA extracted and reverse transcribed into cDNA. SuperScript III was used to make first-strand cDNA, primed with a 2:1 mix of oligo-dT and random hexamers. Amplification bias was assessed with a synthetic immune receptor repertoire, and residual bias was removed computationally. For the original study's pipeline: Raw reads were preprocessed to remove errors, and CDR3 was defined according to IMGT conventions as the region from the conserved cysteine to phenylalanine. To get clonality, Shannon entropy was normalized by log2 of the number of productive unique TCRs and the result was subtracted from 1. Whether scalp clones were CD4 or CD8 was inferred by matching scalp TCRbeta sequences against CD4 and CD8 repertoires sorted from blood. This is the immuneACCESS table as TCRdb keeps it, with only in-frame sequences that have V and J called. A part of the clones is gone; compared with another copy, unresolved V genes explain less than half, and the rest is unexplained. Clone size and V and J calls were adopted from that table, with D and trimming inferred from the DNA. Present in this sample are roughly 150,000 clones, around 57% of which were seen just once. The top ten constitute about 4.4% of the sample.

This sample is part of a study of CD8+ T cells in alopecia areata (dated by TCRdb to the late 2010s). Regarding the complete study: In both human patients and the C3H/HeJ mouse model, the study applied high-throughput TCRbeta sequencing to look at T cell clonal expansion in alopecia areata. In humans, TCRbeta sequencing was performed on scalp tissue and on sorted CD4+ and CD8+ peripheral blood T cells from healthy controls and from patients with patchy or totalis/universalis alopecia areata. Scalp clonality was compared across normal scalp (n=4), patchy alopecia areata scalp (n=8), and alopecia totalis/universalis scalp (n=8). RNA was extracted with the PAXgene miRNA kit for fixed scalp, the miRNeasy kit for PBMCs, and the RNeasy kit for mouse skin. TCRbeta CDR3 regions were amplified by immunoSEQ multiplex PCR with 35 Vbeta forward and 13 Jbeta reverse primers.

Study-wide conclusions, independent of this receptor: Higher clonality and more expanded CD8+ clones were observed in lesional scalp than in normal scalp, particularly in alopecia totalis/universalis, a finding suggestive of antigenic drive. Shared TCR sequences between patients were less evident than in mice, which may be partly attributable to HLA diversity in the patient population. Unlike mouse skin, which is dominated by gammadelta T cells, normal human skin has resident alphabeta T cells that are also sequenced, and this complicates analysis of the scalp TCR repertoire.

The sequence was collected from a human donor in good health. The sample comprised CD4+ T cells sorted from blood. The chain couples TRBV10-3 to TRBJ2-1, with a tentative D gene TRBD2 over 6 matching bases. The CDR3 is CATRGLTNEQFF. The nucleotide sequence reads TGTGCCACGCGGGGACTTACCAATGAGCAGTTCTTC.